The TCR beta chain under discussion was sequenced for a study of T cell repertoires in cytomegalovirus infection. Study context: In public TCR beta signatures, there were indications of both CMV infection and matching HLA type.

TCRdb called the reads again in MiXCR, with one record for every CDR3 protein. The sample lists around 180,000 distinct CDR3 sequences; about 30% were seen once. V was trimmed by 0 bases and J by 2 bases, leaving 23 bases between them. This CDR3 contains 19 residues. Germline lookup yields CDR1 MGHRA and CDR2 YSYEKL. Sequences were obtained from PBMCs. This clonotype originated in a human donor in good health (CMV status not recorded). Some clones in this sample may be carry-over from other donors' samples. The gene calls are TRBV4-1 and TRBJ2-7, with D perhaps matching TRBD1 (6 bases). The CDR3 region has the DNA TGCGCCAGCAGCCAAGATCCGGCCCTTTATAGGGGGATTGCCTACGAGCAGTACTTC. Translated, it gives CASSQDPALYRGIAYEQYF.